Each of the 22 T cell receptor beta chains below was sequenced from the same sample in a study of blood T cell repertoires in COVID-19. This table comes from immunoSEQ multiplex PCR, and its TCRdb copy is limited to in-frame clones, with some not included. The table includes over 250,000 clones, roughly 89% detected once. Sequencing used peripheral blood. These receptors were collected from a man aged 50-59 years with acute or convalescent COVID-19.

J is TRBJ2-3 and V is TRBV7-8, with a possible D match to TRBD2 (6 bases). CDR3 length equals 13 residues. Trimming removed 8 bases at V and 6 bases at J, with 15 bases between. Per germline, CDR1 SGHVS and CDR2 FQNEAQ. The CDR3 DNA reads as TGTGCCAGCTTGGGTGGGGGGAGCGATACGCAGTATTTT. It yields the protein CASLGGGSDTQYF.

CDR3 coding DNA: TGTGCCAGCAGTGAAGTTCGACTACCCTCCTACGAGCAGTACTTC. It specifies CASSEVRLPSYEQYF. The chain employs TRBV6-1 and TRBJ2-7; TRBD2 might be the D (5 bases). Deletions cut 1 base from V and 0 bases from J, with 10 bases between. CDR3 length equals 15 residues. Germline V gives CDR1 MNHNS, CDR2 SASEGT.

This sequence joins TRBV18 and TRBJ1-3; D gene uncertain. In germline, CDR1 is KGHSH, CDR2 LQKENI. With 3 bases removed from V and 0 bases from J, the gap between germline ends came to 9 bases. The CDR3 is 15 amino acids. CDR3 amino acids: CASSPFSLSGNTIYF. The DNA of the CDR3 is TGTGCCAGCTCACCTTTCAGTCTCTCTGGAAACACCATATATTTT.

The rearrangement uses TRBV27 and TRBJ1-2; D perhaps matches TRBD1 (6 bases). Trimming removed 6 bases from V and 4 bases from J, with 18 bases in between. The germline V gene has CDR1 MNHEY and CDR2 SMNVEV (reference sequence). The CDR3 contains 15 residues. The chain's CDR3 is CASRPILGAIYGYTF. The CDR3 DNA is TGTGCCAGCAGACCGATTTTGGGGGCGATCTATGGCTACACCTTC.

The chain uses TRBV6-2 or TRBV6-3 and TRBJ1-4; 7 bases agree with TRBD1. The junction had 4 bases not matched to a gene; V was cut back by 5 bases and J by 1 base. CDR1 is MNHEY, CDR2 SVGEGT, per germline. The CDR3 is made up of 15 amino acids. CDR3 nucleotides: TGTGCCAGCAGTCCGACAGGGCTAACTAATGAAAAACTGTTTTTT. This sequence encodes CASSPTGLTNEKLFF.

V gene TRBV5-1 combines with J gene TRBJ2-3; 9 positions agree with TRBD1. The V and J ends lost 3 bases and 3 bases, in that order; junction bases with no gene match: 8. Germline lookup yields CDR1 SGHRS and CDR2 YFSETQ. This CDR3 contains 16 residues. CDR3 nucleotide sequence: TGCGCCAGCAGCTCCCGGGACAGGGCTGGGACAGATACGCAGTATTTT. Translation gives CASSSRDRAGTDTQYF. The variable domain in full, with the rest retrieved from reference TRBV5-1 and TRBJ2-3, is KAGVTQTPRYLIKTRGQQVTLSCSPISGHRSVSWYQQTPGQGLQFLFEYFSETQRNKGNFPGRFSGRQFSNSRSEMNVSTLELGDSALYLCASSSRDRAGTDTQYFGPGTRLTVL.

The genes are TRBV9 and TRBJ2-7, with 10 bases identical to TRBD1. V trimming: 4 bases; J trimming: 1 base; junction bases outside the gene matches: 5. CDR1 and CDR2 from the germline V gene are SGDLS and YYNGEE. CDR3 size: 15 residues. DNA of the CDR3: TGTGCCAGCAGCCTGGGACAGGGGATATCCTACGAGCAGTACTTC. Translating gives CASSLGQGISYEQYF. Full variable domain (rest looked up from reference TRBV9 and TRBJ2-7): DSGVTQTPKHLITATGQRVTLRCSPRSGDLSVYWYQQSLDQGLQFLIQYYNGEERAKGNILERFSAQQFPDLHSELNLSSLELGDSALYFCASSLGQGISYEQYFGPGTRLTVT.

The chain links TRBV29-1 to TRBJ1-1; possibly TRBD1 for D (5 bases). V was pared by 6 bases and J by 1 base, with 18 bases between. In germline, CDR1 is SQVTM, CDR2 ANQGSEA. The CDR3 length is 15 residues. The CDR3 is CSVPQLQARNTEAFF. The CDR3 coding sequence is TGCAGCGTCCCCCAGCTACAGGCGAGGAACACTGAAGCTTTCTTT.

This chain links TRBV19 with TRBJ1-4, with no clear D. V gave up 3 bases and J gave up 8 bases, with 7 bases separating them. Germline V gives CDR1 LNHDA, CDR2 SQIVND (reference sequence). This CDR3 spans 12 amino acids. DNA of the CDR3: TGTGCCAGTAGTATTTCCGGGGAAAAACTGTTTTTT. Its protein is CASSISGEKLFF.

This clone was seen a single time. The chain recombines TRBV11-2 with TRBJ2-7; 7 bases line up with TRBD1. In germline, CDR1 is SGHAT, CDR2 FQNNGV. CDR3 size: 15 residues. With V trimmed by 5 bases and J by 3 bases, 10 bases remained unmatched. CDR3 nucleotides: TGTGCCAGCAGCCCGAACCCCGACAGGGACTACGAGCAGTACTTC. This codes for CASSPNPDRDYEQYF.

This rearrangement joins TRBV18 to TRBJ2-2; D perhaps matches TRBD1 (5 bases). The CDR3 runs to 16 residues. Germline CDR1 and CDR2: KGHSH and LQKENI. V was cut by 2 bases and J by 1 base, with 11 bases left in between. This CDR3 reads CASSPAPQGNTGELFF. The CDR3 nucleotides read TGTGCCAGCTCACCAGCGCCTCAGGGGAACACCGGGGAGCTGTTTTTT.

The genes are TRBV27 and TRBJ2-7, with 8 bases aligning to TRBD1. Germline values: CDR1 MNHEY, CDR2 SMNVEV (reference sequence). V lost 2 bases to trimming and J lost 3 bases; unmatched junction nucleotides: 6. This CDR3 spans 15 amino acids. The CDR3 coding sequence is TGTGCCAGCAGTTTAAACGACAGGGGAGGCTACGAGCAGTACTTC. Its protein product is CASSLNDRGGYEQYF.

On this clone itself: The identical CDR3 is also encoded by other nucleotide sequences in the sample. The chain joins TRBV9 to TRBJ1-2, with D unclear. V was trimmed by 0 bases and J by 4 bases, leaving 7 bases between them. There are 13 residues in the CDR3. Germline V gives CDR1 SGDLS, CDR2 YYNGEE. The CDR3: CASSVDRGYGYTF. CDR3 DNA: TGTGCCAGCAGCGTAGACCGGGGCTATGGCTACACCTTC.

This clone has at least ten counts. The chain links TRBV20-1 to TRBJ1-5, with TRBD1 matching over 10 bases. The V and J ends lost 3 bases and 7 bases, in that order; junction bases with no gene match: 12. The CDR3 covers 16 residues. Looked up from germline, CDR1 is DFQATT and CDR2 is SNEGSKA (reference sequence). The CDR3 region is CSASASMTGGQQPQHF. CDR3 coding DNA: TGCAGTGCTAGTGCCTCGATGACAGGGGGCCAGCAGCCCCAGCATTTT.

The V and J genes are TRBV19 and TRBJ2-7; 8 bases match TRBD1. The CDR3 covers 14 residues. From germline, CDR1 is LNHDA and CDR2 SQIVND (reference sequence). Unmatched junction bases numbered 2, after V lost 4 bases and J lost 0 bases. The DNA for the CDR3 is TGTGCCAGTAGTAGGACAGGGAACTCCTACGAGCAGTACTTC. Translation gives CASSRTGNSYEQYF.

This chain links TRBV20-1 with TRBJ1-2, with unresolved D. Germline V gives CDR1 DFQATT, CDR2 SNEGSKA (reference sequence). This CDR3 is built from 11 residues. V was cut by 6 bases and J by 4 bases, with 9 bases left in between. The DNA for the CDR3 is TGCAGTGCCCTAGAGGGCTATGGCTACACCTTC. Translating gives CSALEGYGYTF.

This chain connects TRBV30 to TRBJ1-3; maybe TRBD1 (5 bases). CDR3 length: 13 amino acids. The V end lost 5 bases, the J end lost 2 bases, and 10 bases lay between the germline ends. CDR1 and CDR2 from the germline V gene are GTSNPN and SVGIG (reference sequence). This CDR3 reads CAWGSGAGNTIYF. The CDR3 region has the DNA TGTGCCTGGGGGTCGGGGGCTGGAAACACCATATATTTT.

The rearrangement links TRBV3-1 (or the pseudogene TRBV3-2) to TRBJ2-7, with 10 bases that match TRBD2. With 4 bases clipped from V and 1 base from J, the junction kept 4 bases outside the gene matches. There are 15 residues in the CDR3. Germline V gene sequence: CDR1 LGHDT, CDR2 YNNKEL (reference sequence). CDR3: CASSPWTSGSYEQYF. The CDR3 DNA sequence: TGTGCCAGCAGCCCCTGGACTAGCGGTTCCTACGAGCAGTACTTC.

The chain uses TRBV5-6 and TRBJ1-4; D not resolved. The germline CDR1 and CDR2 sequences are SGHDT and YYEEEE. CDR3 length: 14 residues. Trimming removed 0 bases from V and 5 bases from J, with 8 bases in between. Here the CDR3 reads CASSLGQANEKLFF. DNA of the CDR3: TGTGCCAGCAGCTTGGGGCAGGCGAATGAAAAACTGTTTTTT.

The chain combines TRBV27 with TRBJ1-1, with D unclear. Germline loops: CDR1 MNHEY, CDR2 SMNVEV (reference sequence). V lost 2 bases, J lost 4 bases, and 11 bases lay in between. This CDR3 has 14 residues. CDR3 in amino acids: CASSLQFAGTEAFF. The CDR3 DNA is TGTGCCAGCAGTTTACAATTTGCCGGCACTGAAGCTTTCTTT.

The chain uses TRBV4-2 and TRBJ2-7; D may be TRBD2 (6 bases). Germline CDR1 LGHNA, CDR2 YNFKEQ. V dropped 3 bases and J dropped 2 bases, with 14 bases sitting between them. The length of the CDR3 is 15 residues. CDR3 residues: CASSQEGTVPYEQYF. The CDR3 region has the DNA TGTGCCAGCAGCCAGGAGGGGACTGTACCCTACGAGCAGTACTTC.

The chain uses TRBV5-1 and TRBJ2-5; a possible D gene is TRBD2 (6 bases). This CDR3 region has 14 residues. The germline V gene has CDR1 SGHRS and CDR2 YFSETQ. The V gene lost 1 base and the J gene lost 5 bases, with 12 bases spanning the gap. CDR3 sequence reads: CASSLWGDRETQYF. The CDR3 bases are TGCGCCAGCAGCTTGTGGGGGGACCGGGAGACCCAGTACTTC.